This entry concerns a single T cell receptor beta chain. These data are taken from a study of T cell changes during pregnancy in multiple sclerosis. CDR3 size: 17 residues. Trimming took 2 bases from V and 6 from J, leaving 22 bases between them. The germline gives CDR1 SGHDT, CDR2 YYEEEE. Generated by immunoSEQ multiplex PCR, the TCRdb table keeps only in-frame clones and is missing some. The data show approximately 49,000 clones, 92% seen once. V is TRBV5-6 and J is TRBJ2-3; a weak D match, TRBD1 (6 bases). The specimen comprised peripheral blood, sampled after pregnancy. This clonotype originated in a female donor with multiple sclerosis, enrolled in a pregnancy study. CDR3: CASSFPVWGTKRDTQYF. In DNA form, the CDR3 reads TGTGCCAGCAGCTTTCCGGTTTGGGGGACAAAAAGGGATACGCAGTATTTT.